The present T cell receptor beta chain was sequenced within a study of shared clonotypes between healthy human individuals (dated by TCRdb to 2020 to 2022). For the wider study: The cohort included a few men and a couple of women between 18 and 49 years of age. Per donor, leukapheresis produced somewhere between about 0.9 and 9.5 billion PBMCs. The study deeply sequenced blood TCR repertoires of about five healthy adults to estimate repertoire size and the extent of clonotype sharing between individuals. Per donor, three plates each were used for CD4 naive and CD4 memory, two for CD8 naive, and one for CD8 memory. To increase sequencing depth and limit assay-specific biases, different laboratories used diverse techniques to prepare libraries and sequence TCR repertoires.

Broader findings and caveats from the paper: Sharing across a few donors was observed for about 5% of naive CD4, less than 4% of naive CD8, 2.3% of memory CD4, and about 0.4% of memory CD8 clonotypes. Sampling was limited to blood, and TCR repertoires in tissue likely differ from TCR repertoires in blood. Estimated clonotype richness was generally larger for naive than for memory subsets. Clonotypes shared by all four sorted-subset donors showed higher generation probabilities than non-shared clonotypes. Pairwise subsampling led to the expectation that sequencing depth would affect the degree of clonotype sharing among donors. Because the study included a small number of donors, the genetic and exposure-history diversity represented was limited. Rarefaction of sorted-subset datasets indicated incomplete sequencing despite the large sequencing depth.

For this clone: Its antigen remains undetermined. Base quality data are lacking; no much larger clone is found one base away.

Healthy HIV-negative adults with no recently reported acute infections or vaccinations were included as donors. All donors were Caucasian adults living in Nashville, Tennessee, USA. Magnetic negative selection was used to enrich CD4+ T cells, after which naive cells were positively selected on CD45RA and the negative fraction became the memory subset. Blood was collected by leukapheresis, and PBMCs were isolated by Ficoll-Histopaque density gradient centrifugation and then cryopreserved in liquid nitrogen vapor phase. Analytical flow cytometry was used to check the purity and quantity of each magnetically sorted T cell population. Genomic DNA was isolated from every sorted fraction and measured by UV absorbance on a Nanodrop 2000c. The CDR3 spans 12 residues, from the cysteine through the phenylalanine. Here the CDR3 DNA is all that survives: 36 bases in frame from base 1. V was cut back by 7 bases and J by 5 bases, leaving a gap of 10 bases between them. As encoded in the germline V gene (reference sequence), CDR1 is MNHNY while CDR2 is SVGAGI.

Using the deep immunoSEQ assay, TCR CDR3 regions were amplified from genomic DNA by multiplex PCR. Extracted genomic DNA from each cell subset was distributed evenly across all wells of several immunoSEQ 96-well plates, and each plate was treated as a replicate. Each replicate PCR for sorted subsets received about 200 ng genomic DNA, equal to about 30,000 T cell genomes. Purified libraries were measured with a Qubit 3.0 fluorometer, size-checked on a Bioanalyzer 2100, and measured again with the KAPA Library Quantification kit. Every immunoSEQ 96-well plate was sequenced on a separate single-read 150-cycle Illumina NextSeq 550 flow cell. In the authors' own workflow: Because the immunoSEQ output held only junctional sequences and lacked quality scores, the filtering could not match the filtering applied to full-length reads. To assign V/J genes and CDR3, sequences were annotated using PyIR, a Python wrapper for IgBLAST v1.9, with IMGT germline references. Reads with weak V/J assignments (E-value above 1e-6), missing CDR3, stop codons, out-of-frame junctions, or ambiguous translated residues were removed. V3J clonotypes were defined by identical inferred V gene, J gene, and CDR3 amino acid sequence. To compute the percentage overlap between repertoires, the number of shared unique clonotypes was divided by the size of the smaller repertoire. Richness of each repertoire was evaluated using RTK rarefaction, the Chao1 estimator, and Recon v2.1 estimates of unobserved clonotypes. Generation probabilities were computed with OLGA for all TCRbeta clonotypes obtained by the gDNA method from four donors. TCRdb took over this immuneACCESS table, retaining in-frame rearrangements with V and J assigned. Such tables are incomplete; in checked studies, under half of the missing clones stem from an unresolved V gene, and the remainder is unexplained. The V and J calls and clone size were taken over from that table, and D and trimming were inferred from the DNA. The sample has about 2.4 million clones on record, roughly 92% of them singletons. The ten top clones hold 0.13% to 0.15% of the sample.

The clonotype was recovered from a man aged 18 to 30 in good health. This sequence uses TRBV6-6 and TRBJ2-3, with an unclear D gene assignment. The material sequenced was naive CD4+ T cells sorted from blood. According to the study, the label for this sample's cell subset or site signals: CD45RA+ positively selected. The DNA sequence is given as TGTGCCAGCAACAAGGCCGGAGATACGCAGTATTTT. Its translation reads: CASNKAGDTQYF.